The clone carrying this T cell receptor (beta chain) showed up just once. Its antigen is currently unknown. CDR1 and CDR2 (germline): MNHEY, SVGAGI. CDR3 length: 15 amino acids. Trimming removed 10 bases at V and 3 bases at J, with 21 bases between. These data originate in a study of graft-versus-host responses after intestinal transplantation. Study summary: Grafts were multivisceral, liver-intestinal, or isolated intestinal. Anti-thymocyte globulin induction preceded approximately three years of tacrolimus and steroid maintenance in all recipients.

Study-level results: With peak circulating GvH clone levels came an association with early post-transplant HvG declines. Recipient bone marrow held GvH clones, some seen earlier in ileum or blood.

Assay: immunoSEQ multiplex PCR; the TCRdb copy retains only in-frame clones and omits some. The sample consists of some 9,600 clones, around 87% of them appearing once. The sequence derives from a human patient who received an intestinal transplant, so some T cells may come from the graft donor. The specimen comprised PBMCs, sampled 242 days after intestinal transplant. The gene calls are TRBV6-5 and TRBJ1-2; D call uncertain. CDR3: CATAVNAVEDYGYTF. DNA for the CDR3: TGTGCCACAGCAGTTAATGCGGTCGAGGACTATGGCTACACCTTC.